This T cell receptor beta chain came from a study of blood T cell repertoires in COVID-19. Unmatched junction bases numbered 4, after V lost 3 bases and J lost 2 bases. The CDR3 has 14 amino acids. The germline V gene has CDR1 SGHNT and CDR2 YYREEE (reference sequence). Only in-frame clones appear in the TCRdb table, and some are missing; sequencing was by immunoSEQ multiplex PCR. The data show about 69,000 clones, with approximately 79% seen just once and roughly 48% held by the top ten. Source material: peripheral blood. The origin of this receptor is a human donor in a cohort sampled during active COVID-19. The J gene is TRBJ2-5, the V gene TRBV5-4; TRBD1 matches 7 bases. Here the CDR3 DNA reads TGTGCCAGCAGCTCTGGGACAGCTCAAGAGACCCAGTACTTC. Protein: CASSSGTAQETQYF.